These 20 T cell receptor beta chains came from one sample sequenced in a study of post-analysis software for immune sequencing data. Overall study results and limits: Patients had higher frequencies than controls of roughly 5 TRBV segments, including TRBV5-6, TRBV5-1 and TRBV20-1.

Built from TCR beta cDNA, the libraries had unique molecular identifiers in them. TCRdb ran MiXCR on the PCR reads and lists one entry per CDR3 protein. The sample lists about 540,000 distinct CDR3 sequences; 30% to 40% were seen once. Antigens for these TCRs are unknown. Sequenced: blood. These receptors came from a girl aged 2-17 years with multiple sclerosis.

A remark on this clonotype: One end of the junction fails to match germline, which may point to a read error. The chain joins TRBV5-1 to TRBJ2-1; the D gene could be TRBD1 or TRBD2 (5 bases each). This CDR3 region has 14 residues. The germline V gene has CDR1 SGHRS and CDR2 YFSETQ. The CDR3 sequence: CDSSLGPTGSEQFF. The DNA of the CDR3 is TGCGACAGCAGCTTGGGACCAACCGGCAGTGAGCAGTTCTTC.

The V gene is TRBV24-1, the J gene TRBJ2-3; 8 bases are a match to TRBD1. V was clipped by 4 bases and J by 3 bases; unmatched bases: 8. This CDR3 is 16 amino acids long. CDR1 and CDR2 from the germline V gene are KGHDR and SFDVKD. The CDR3 is CATSDGAGGRTDTQYF. For the CDR3, the DNA is TGTGCCACCAGTGACGGGGCAGGGGGCAGGACAGATACGCAGTATTTT.

The CDR3 sequence: CASSLTGVGNQPQHF. CDR3 bases: TGTGCCAGCAGCCTTACAGGGGTGGGTAATCAGCCCCAGCATTTT. The chain carries TRBV12-3 or TRBV12-4 and TRBJ1-5; 7 bases line up with TRBD1. The CDR3 has 15 amino acids. The V and J ends lost 6 bases and 4 bases, in that order; junction bases with no gene match: 9.

To note about this clonotype: An end of the junction differs from the germline gene, which may be a read error. The chain joins TRBV13 to TRBJ1-2; D unresolved. The V gene's germline CDR1 is PRHDT and CDR2 FYEKMQ (reference sequence). This CDR3 is 11 amino acids long. CDR3 amino acids: CASSAGLGYIF. The CDR3 DNA follows: TGTGCCAGCAGCGCCGGGTTGGGCTACATCTTC.

This clonotype came up a few times. The rearrangement uses TRBV6-5 and TRBJ2-3, with D perhaps TRBD1 (5 bases). V lost 6 bases to trimming and J lost 4 bases, with 11 bases between them. The CDR3 loop spans 13 amino acids. CDR1 MNHEY and CDR2 SVGAGI come from the germline V gene. The CDR3 nucleotides are TGTGCCAGCAGCAGGGTGTATTCAGATACGCAGTATTTT. Translating it yields CASSRVYSDTQYF.

This rearrangement joins TRBV3-1 to TRBJ2-1, with 7 positions matching TRBD2. Germline-derived CDR1 and CDR2 are LGHDT and YNNKEL (reference sequence). The CDR3 runs 14 residues. V gave up 4 bases and J gave up 6 bases; unmatched junction bases: 6. This CDR3 is CASSLRTRSNEQFF. The CDR3 DNA sequence: TGTGCCAGCAGCCTCCGGACTAGGTCCAATGAGCAGTTCTTC.

There are a few counts of this clonotype. The chain couples TRBV10-1 to TRBJ1-1; perhaps TRBD1 as D (5 bases). CDR3 length: 13 amino acids. Germline loops: CDR1 WNHNN, CDR2 SYGVQD (reference sequence). V gave up 5 bases and J gave up 3 bases, with 10 bases separating them. In DNA form, the CDR3 reads TGCGCCAGCAGTCCGGGACGGGACACTGAAGCTTTCTTT. Translated, it gives CASSPGRDTEAFF.

The V and J genes are TRBV27 and TRBJ2-1, with TRBD1 as a possible D gene (6 bases). This CDR3 contains 15 residues. The V gene's germline CDR1 is MNHEY and CDR2 SMNVEV (reference sequence). V lost 1 base, J lost 8 bases, and 15 bases lay in between. CDR3 DNA: TGTGCCAGCAGTTTATTGTGGGGGCCGAAACATGAGCAGTTCTTC. This sequence encodes CASSLLWGPKHEQFF.

The chain recombines TRBV27 with TRBJ2-1, with 10 bases that match TRBD2. Trimming removed 3 bases from V and 6 bases from J; junction bases left unmatched: 5. The CDR3 totals 15 residues. The germline V gene encodes CDR1 MNHEY and CDR2 SMNVEV (reference sequence). CDR3 residues: CASSFLAGASNEQFF. CDR3 sequence (DNA): TGTGCCAGCAGTTTCCTAGCGGGGGCGTCCAATGAGCAGTTCTTC.

This chain uses TRBV15 with TRBJ1-5, with a weak D call TRBD1 (5 bases). With 0 bases removed from V and 4 bases from J, the gap between germline ends came to 25 bases. The germline V gene encodes CDR1 LNHNV and CDR2 YYDKDF (reference sequence). There are 20 residues in the CDR3. Written as DNA, the CDR3 is TGTGCCACCAGCAGAGATCTCCCCGCGGGACCAGAGATGGGGAATCAGCCCCAGCATTTT. Translation: CATSRDLPAGPEMGNQPQHF.

The gene calls are TRBV12-3 or TRBV12-4 and TRBJ2-5; 8 positions agree with TRBD1. The CDR3 is made up of 16 amino acids. The V segment lost 6 bases and the J segment 1 base; nucleotides outside the gene matches: 10. In nucleotides, the CDR3 is TGTGCCAGCAGCTATACCAGTGGACAGGGCCAAGAGACCCAGTACTTC. Translated: CASSYTSGQGQETQYF.

This clonotype has only a few counts. The gene calls are TRBV7-9 and TRBJ2-5, with D unclear. The CDR3 extends over 12 amino acids. V was trimmed by 5 bases and J by 3 bases, leaving 7 bases between them. CDR1 SEHNR and CDR2 FQNEAQ come from the germline V gene (reference sequence). The CDR3 nucleotides read TGTGCCAGCAGCGCCCCTGAAGAGACCCAGTACTTC. The encoded protein is CASSAPEETQYF.

This clonotype was recorded once. J is TRBJ2-3 and V is TRBV7-3; 10 positions match TRBD2. Germline V lookup: CDR1 SGHTA, CDR2 FQGTGA. The CDR3 has 16 residues. With 5 bases clipped from V and 6 bases from J, the junction kept 11 bases outside the gene matches. CDR3 sequence reads: CASSRASGGSADTQYF. In nucleotides, the CDR3 is TGTGCCAGCAGCCGGGCTAGCGGGGGATCAGCGGATACGCAGTATTTT.

This clonotype has just one count. This rearrangement joins TRBV7-2 to TRBJ2-7; unclear D gene. Trimming took 1 base from V and 3 from J, leaving 7 bases between them. This CDR3 has 13 residues. The germline CDR1 and CDR2 sequences are SGHTA and FQGNSA. This CDR3 reads CASSLVPGYEQYF. The CDR3 nucleotides are TGTGCCAGCAGCTTAGTCCCCGGCTACGAGCAGTACTTC.

This clonotype has a single count. V is TRBV12-3 or TRBV12-4 and J is TRBJ2-5; 11 bases agree with TRBD2. Trimming cost V 6 bases and J 4 bases; bases outside gene matches: 7. The length of the CDR3 is 15 residues. CDR3 nucleotides: TGTGCCAGCAGCCGTAGCGGGGGGGCCCGAGAGACCCAGTACTTC. This sequence encodes CASSRSGGARETQYF.

This clonotype was seen at least ten times. This chain uses TRBV11-2 with TRBJ2-4; 8 bases line up with TRBD1. The CDR3 sequence is 14 residues long. Germline-derived CDR1 and CDR2 are SGHAT and FQNNGV. Unmatched junction bases numbered 4, after V lost 1 base and J lost 8 bases. CDR3 in DNA: TGTGCCAGCAGCTTAGGGCAGGGGGCAGACATTCAGTACTTC. Translating gives CASSLGQGADIQYF.

The sample holds a few counts of this clonotype. V and J are TRBV24-1 and TRBJ2-7; D unresolved. The germline V gene has CDR1 KGHDR and CDR2 SFDVKD. The CDR3 consists of 13 residues. V gave up 5 bases and J gave up 0 bases, with 7 bases separating them. This CDR3 is CATSADGSYEQYF. Written as DNA, the CDR3 is TGTGCCACCAGTGCGGACGGCTCCTACGAGCAGTACTTC.

The chain uses TRBV19 and TRBJ2-1; D remains ambiguous. The CDR3 extends over 8 amino acids. The germline V gene encodes CDR1 LNHDA and CDR2 SQIVND (reference sequence). Trimming removed 9 bases at V and 11 bases at J, with 5 bases between. The CDR3 bases are TGTGCCAGGGAAAAGCAGTTCTTC. It specifies CAREKQFF. The whole variable domain, remainder taken from reference TRBV19 and TRBJ2-1, is DGGITQSPKYLFRKEGQNVTLSCEQNLNHDAMYWYRQDPGQGLRLIYYSQIVNDFQKGDIAEGYSVSREKKESFPLTVTSAQKNPTAFYLCAREKQFFGPGTRLTVL.

J is TRBJ2-2 and V is TRBV6-1, with 15 bases that match TRBD2. The V segment lost 8 bases and the J segment 5 bases; nucleotides outside the gene matches: 9. The length of the CDR3 is 17 residues. Germline V lookup: CDR1 MNHNS, CDR2 SASEGT. In nucleotides, the CDR3 is TGTGCCAGCTATCGGGGACTAGCGGGGGGTGGAACCGGGGAGCTGTTTTTT. It encodes CASYRGLAGGGTGELFF.

This chain links TRBV3-1 with TRBJ2-5, with 7 bases that match TRBD1. Germline loops: CDR1 LGHDT, CDR2 YNNKEL (reference sequence). The junction had 7 bases not matched to a gene; V was cut back by 1 base and J by 2 bases. The CDR3 contains 16 residues. The CDR3 DNA sequence: TGTGCCAGCAGCCAAGGTTTAGGGACAGATCAAGAGACCCAGTACTTC. Its translation is CASSQGLGTDQETQYF.